Given below is one T cell receptor (beta chain) in context. This CDR3 has 15 amino acids. The junction had 8 bases not matched to a gene; V was cut back by 5 bases and J by 3 bases. The germline gives CDR1 KGHDR, CDR2 SFDVKD. This sample was taken from a study of T-cell memory formation after mild COVID-19. TCRdb reprocessed the 5' RACE reads with MiXCR, giving one entry per CDR3 protein. Of under 400,000 distinct CDR3 sequences listed, around 21% are singletons. Sequencing was carried out using PBMCs or a T cell subset sorted from them (not recorded which). This TCR was recovered from an adult woman who had mild COVID-19 (a few samples of this study predate the infection). Cell type and time point are not known. The V gene is TRBV24-1, the J gene TRBJ2-5, with 7 bases identical to TRBD1. The chain's CDR3 is CATSALRQGEETQYF. The CDR3 nucleotides read TGTGCCACCAGTGCTCTTAGACAGGGAGAAGAGACCCAGTACTTC.